The next 23 T cell receptor beta chains were all read from a single sample in a study of shared T cell receptors in the human thymus. Assay: immunoSEQ multiplex PCR; the TCRdb copy retains only in-frame clones and omits some. In the table there are 500,000 to 750,000 clones, 70% to 90% of which are singletons. This same sample was also taken into another study, of human thymus T cells.

The sample taken for sequencing was thymocytes. These receptors were collected from a boy in the first two years of life with a congenital heart defect.

V is TRBV28 and J is TRBJ2-7, with TRBD1 matching over 10 bases. The V and J ends lost 5 bases and 4 bases, in that order; junction bases with no gene match: 8. Germline V gene sequence: CDR1 MDHEN, CDR2 SYDVKM. The length of the CDR3 is 15 residues. The CDR3 DNA sequence: TGTGCCAGCAGTCCCCTCGACAGGGGGCGATACGAGCAGTACTTC. It translates to CASSPLDRGRYEQYF.

The V gene is TRBV5-1, the J gene TRBJ2-2; D may be TRBD2 (7 bases). CDR1 and CDR2 from the germline V gene are SGHRS and YFSETQ. V shed 4 bases and J shed 8 bases, with 18 bases lying between them. The CDR3 runs 15 residues. The CDR3 sequence: CASSGREDTGGELFF. CDR3 nucleotides: TGCGCCAGCAGCGGCCGGGAGGACACAGGGGGGGAGCTGTTTTTT.

This clone occurred once. The CDR3: CASRQGFYEQYF. The CDR3 DNA sequence: TGTGCCAGCAGGCAGGGTTTCTACGAGCAGTACTTC. The genes are TRBV6-6 and TRBJ2-7; D is perhaps TRBD1 (5 bases). Germline values: CDR1 MNHNY, CDR2 SVGAGI (reference sequence). The CDR3 extends over 12 amino acids. Trimming cost V 6 bases and J 3 bases, with 9 bases left between them.

The chain links TRBV6-1 to TRBJ2-1; 7 bases match TRBD2. This CDR3 spans 15 amino acids. The V and J ends lost 11 bases and 3 bases, in that order; junction bases with no gene match: 13. The germline gives CDR1 MNHNS, CDR2 SASEGT. This CDR3 reads CACSKGLADYNEQFF. In DNA, the CDR3 is TGTGCCTGTAGCAAAGGCCTAGCGGACTACAATGAGCAGTTCTTC.

This rearrangement joins TRBV5-1 to TRBJ2-1; a weak D match, TRBD2 (6 bases). V was pared by 3 bases and J by 3 bases, with 13 bases between. The V gene's germline CDR1 is SGHRS and CDR2 YFSETQ. CDR3 length: 15 amino acids. This CDR3 reads CASSWWGDNYNEQFF. The CDR3 region has the DNA TGCGCCAGCAGCTGGTGGGGGGATAACTACAATGAGCAGTTCTTC. The full variable domain, completed using reference TRBV5-1 and TRBJ2-1, is KAGVTQTPRYLIKTRGQQVTLSCSPISGHRSVSWYQQTPGQGLQFLFEYFSETQRNKGNFPGRFSGRQFSNSRSEMNVSTLELGDSALYLCASSWWGDNYNEQFFGPGTRLTVL.

The V and J genes are TRBV9 and TRBJ2-7, with 13 bases aligning to TRBD2. CDR3 length: 20 residues. Trimming took 1 base from V and 0 from J; bases not matched to a gene: 13. Germline CDR1 SGDLS, CDR2 YYNGEE. Written as DNA, the CDR3 is TGTGCCAGCAGCGTAACTTGGCCGGGACTAGCGGGACGAAGCTCCTACGAGCAGTACTTC. This gives the protein CASSVTWPGLAGRSSYEQYF.

The V and J genes are TRBV29-1 and TRBJ2-1, with 8 bases that match TRBD2. From germline, CDR1 is SQVTM and CDR2 ANQGSEA. The CDR3 has 20 residues. V shed 4 bases, J shed 0 bases, and the junction held 20 bases outside the gene matches. CDR3: CSVGEWRGEGKVSSYNEQFF. As DNA, the CDR3 is TGCAGCGTTGGGGAGTGGCGGGGGGAGGGGAAGGTTAGCTCCTACAATGAGCAGTTCTTC.

This clone was seen just once. V and J are TRBV28 and TRBJ2-7; the D is unclear. The CDR3 is 12 amino acids. The V gene lost 6 bases and the J gene lost 5 bases, with 11 bases spanning the gap. The germline V gene has CDR1 MDHEN and CDR2 SYDVKM. CDR3 DNA: TGTGCCAGCAGCCCGAGTCTAGACGAGCAGTACTTC. Translation: CASSPSLDEQYF. Full variable domain (outside the CDR3, taken from reference TRBV28 and TRBJ2-7): DVKVTQSSRYLVKRTGEKVFLECVQDMDHENMFWYRQDPGLGLRLIYFSYDVKMKEKGDIPEGYSVSREKKERFSLILESASTNQTSMYLCASSPSLDEQYFGPGTRLTVT.

V and J are TRBV28 and TRBJ2-7, with TRBD2 matching over 7 bases. Germline V gene sequence: CDR1 MDHEN, CDR2 SYDVKM. The CDR3 has 15 amino acids. V lost 2 bases to trimming and J lost 2 bases; unmatched junction nucleotides: 6. DNA of the CDR3: TGTGCCAGCAGTTTACGGGACTACCCTCCCTACGAGCAGTACTTC. It encodes CASSLRDYPPYEQYF.

The chain employs TRBV7-2 and TRBJ2-5; weak D call: TRBD2 (5 bases). There are 13 residues in the CDR3. Germline-derived CDR1 and CDR2 are SGHTA and FQGNSA. V lost 0 bases and J lost 9, with 11 bases in between. This chain's CDR3 is CASSLAPPEAQYF. The CDR3 DNA sequence: TGTGCCAGCAGCTTAGCGCCCCCGGAGGCCCAGTACTTC.

This clone came up once. The chain is built from TRBV7-8 and TRBJ2-1, with 9 bases fitting TRBD2. The V gene end was trimmed by 7 bases and the J gene end by 1 base; junction bases not matched to a gene: 5. The CDR3 has 15 residues. CDR1 SGHVS and CDR2 FQNEAQ come from the germline V gene. CDR3: CASTPAGGSYNEQFF. The DNA for the CDR3 is TGTGCCAGCACCCCCGCGGGGGGGTCCTACAATGAGCAGTTCTTC. Looking up the rest from reference TRBV7-8 and TRBJ2-1 gives the full variable domain: GAGVSQSPRYKVAKRGQDVALRCDPISGHVSLFWYQQALGQGPEFLTYFQNEAQLDKSGLPSDRFFAERPEGSVSTLKIQRTQQEDSAVYLCASTPAGGSYNEQFFGPGTRLTVL.

The V gene is TRBV10-3, the J gene TRBJ1-1, with 7 bases that match TRBD1. The V gene end was trimmed by 7 bases and the J gene end by 1 base; junction bases not matched to a gene: 9. Germline assignment: CDR1 ENHRY and CDR2 SYGVKD. This CDR3 is 15 amino acids long. In DNA form, the CDR3 reads TGTGCCATCACCTCGCACAAGGGGGCGAACACTGAAGCTTTCTTT. Protein: CAITSHKGANTEAFF.

J is TRBJ2-1 and V is TRBV5-4, with D maybe TRBD2 (6 bases). Germline loops: CDR1 SGHNT, CDR2 YYREEE (reference sequence). V shed 0 bases and J shed 2 bases, with 9 bases lying between them. There are 15 residues in the CDR3. In nucleotides, the CDR3 is TGTGCCAGCAGCTTGGCAACGGGGGCCTACAATGAGCAGTTCTTC. This encodes CASSLATGAYNEQFF.

The chain is built from TRBV27 and TRBJ1-1; D call uncertain. Trimming removed 1 base from V and 0 bases from J, with 9 bases in between. Germline CDR1 and CDR2: MNHEY and SMNVEV (reference sequence). There are 15 residues in the CDR3. Here the CDR3 reads CASSLYGGLNTEAFF. The CDR3, as DNA: TGTGCCAGCAGTTTATATGGAGGATTGAACACTGAAGCTTTCTTT.

V and J are TRBV7-8 and TRBJ2-7; 7 bases agree with TRBD1. The CDR3 contains 16 residues. The ends lost 0 bases at V and 2 bases at J; junction bases unmatched: 7. CDR1 and CDR2 from the germline V gene are SGHVS and FQNEAQ. The CDR3 coding sequence is TGTGCCAGCAGCTTAGCGCGGGTAGACAGGGCCTACGAGCAGTACTTC. This gives the protein CASSLARVDRAYEQYF. The whole variable domain, filled in from reference TRBV7-8 and TRBJ2-7, reads GAGVSQSPRYKVAKRGQDVALRCDPISGHVSLFWYQQALGQGPEFLTYFQNEAQLDKSGLPSDRFFAERPEGSVSTLKIQRTQQEDSAVYLCASSLARVDRAYEQYFGPGTRLTVT.

The chain uses TRBV7-9 and TRBJ2-3, with D possibly being TRBD2 (5 bases). This CDR3 has 16 amino acids. V was pared by 3 bases and J by 2 bases, with 15 bases between. Looked up from germline, CDR1 is SEHNR and CDR2 is FQNEAQ (reference sequence). CDR3 sequence (DNA): TGTGCCAGCAGCTTGTTTTCGGAGCGGAACACAGATACGCAGTATTTT. Protein sequence: CASSLFSERNTDTQYF.

V and J are TRBV6-6 and TRBJ2-1; 10 bases line up with TRBD2. The germline CDR1 and CDR2 sequences are MNHNY and SVGAGI (reference sequence). CDR3 length: 15 residues. Trimming took 2 bases from V and 8 from J; bases not matched to a gene: 6. The CDR3 coding sequence is TGTGCCAGCAGTTACAGACTAGCGGGTGCACATGAGCAGTTCTTC. It encodes CASSYRLAGAHEQFF.

The chain recombines TRBV6-1 with TRBJ2-1, with 7 bases that match TRBD1. CDR3 length: 15 amino acids. Germline loops: CDR1 MNHNS, CDR2 SASEGT. The V gene end was trimmed by 5 bases and the J gene end by 2 bases; junction bases not matched to a gene: 6. CDR3 nucleotide sequence: TGTGCCAGCAGTTCCCTCACAGGGGCCTACAATGAGCAGTTCTTC. Protein: CASSSLTGAYNEQFF.

The V and J genes are TRBV7-9 and TRBJ2-1; the match to TRBD2 covers 12 bases. The CDR3 has 15 residues. From germline, CDR1 is SEHNR and CDR2 FQNEAQ (reference sequence). Unmatched junction bases numbered 9, after V lost 9 bases and J lost 6 bases. CDR3: CASNPTSGSINEQFF. The CDR3 nucleotides are TGTGCCAGTAACCCGACTAGCGGGAGTATCAATGAGCAGTTCTTC. Full variable domain (outside the CDR3, taken from reference TRBV7-9 and TRBJ2-1): DTGVSQNPRHKITKRGQNVTFRCDPISEHNRLYWYRQTLGQGPEFLTYFQNEAQLEKSRLLSDRFSAERPKGSFSTLEIQRTEQGDSAMYLCASNPTSGSINEQFFGPGTRLTVL.

In DNA, the CDR3 is TGCGCCAGCAGTAGACTAGCGGGAGGGCCGGGCACCGGGGAGCTGTTTTTT. The encoded protein is CASSRLAGGPGTGELFF. V and J are TRBV10-1 and TRBJ2-2; TRBD2 aligns across 14 bases. V dropped 5 bases and J dropped 4; count of bases not matched to a gene: 6. The CDR3 extends over 17 amino acids. Germline CDR1 WNHNN, CDR2 SYGVQD (reference sequence).

The chain combines TRBV29-1 with TRBJ2-3, with TRBD1 matching over 7 bases. Germline V gives CDR1 SQVTM, CDR2 ANQGSEA. The CDR3 has 13 residues. The trim removed 5 bases at V and 2 bases at J, leaving 4 bases unmatched. CDR3 amino acids: CSVNEGATDTQYF. The CDR3 nucleotides read TGCAGCGTTAATGAGGGGGCCACAGATACGCAGTATTTT.

The rearrangement links TRBV4-3 to TRBJ2-1; 7 bases are shared with TRBD1. Germline CDR1 LGHNA, CDR2 YSLEER. Trimming at V came to 3 bases and at J to 4 bases, leaving 9 bases not matched to a gene. The CDR3 contains 16 residues. The CDR3 region has the DNA TGCGCCAGCAGCCATGACAGGGAAGCCCCGTACAATGAGCAGTTCTTC. Translation: CASSHDREAPYNEQFF.

The chain links TRBV5-4 to TRBJ2-1; no firm D call. This CDR3 is built from 14 residues. Germline CDR1 and CDR2: SGHNT and YYREEE (reference sequence). V was trimmed by 1 base and J by 8 bases, leaving 13 bases between them. The CDR3 loop reads CASSLPQRRDEQFF. The CDR3 DNA sequence: TGTGCCAGCAGCTTGCCTCAGCGTCGAGATGAGCAGTTCTTC.